This TCR beta chain was identified in a study of T cell responses to AZD1222 COVID-19 vaccine. Overall study results and limits: Spike-specific TCR breadth and depth were elevated following two AZD1222 doses. The sample set comprised mostly white British donors with more females, and clonal diversity was possibly underestimated.

CDR3 length: 15 amino acids. The germline V gene encodes CDR1 SGHVS and CDR2 FNYEAQ. Trimming pared 5 bases from V and 6 bases from J, leaving 20 bases between. This clone was seen a single time. The target antigen is unknown. Clones were read by immunoSEQ multiplex PCR, and TCRdb kept only the in-frame ones, dropping some. The sample comprises under 120,000 clones, roughly 90% of which are singletons, and roughly 1.3% rests with the top ten. The sample in question was peripheral blood, obtained on day 0 of AZD1222 vaccination. The chain combines TRBV7-6 with TRBJ2-7; D tentatively fits TRBD1 or TRBD2 (5 bases each). The TCR comes from an adult in good health. The CDR3 region has the DNA TGTGCCAGCAGCAAGGGTGGGGGATTATCCGGCGAGCAGTACTTC. This gives the protein CASSKGGGLSGEQYF. The variable domain in full, with the rest retrieved from reference TRBV7-6 and TRBJ2-7, is GAGVSQSPRYKVTKRGQDVALRCDPISGHVSLYWYRQALGQGPEFLTYFNYEAQQDKSGLPNDRFSAERPEGSISTLTIQRTEQRDSAMYRCASSKGGGLSGEQYFGPGTRLTVT.